The clone carrying this T cell receptor (beta chain) was detected a few times. This sample is part of a study of tumour-infiltrating T cells in Burkitt lymphoma. Study summary: Survival, overall and progression-free, tracked with productive clonality.

The CDR3 consists of 13 residues. Germline loops: CDR1 SQVTM, CDR2 ANQGSEA. V was cut by 8 bases and J by 0 bases, with 11 bases left in between. Repertoires were generated with immunoSEQ multiplex PCR, while TCRdb's copy carries only in-frame clones and drops some. The table has 1,800 or so clones, around a sixth seen once; the top ten hold roughly an eighth. The sequenced sample consisted of tumor tissue. This TCR derives from a human donor with diffuse large B-cell lymphoma. The chain carries TRBV29-1 and TRBJ2-1, with D perhaps TRBD2 (6 bases). The CDR3 coding sequence is TGCAGCTGGGAGGCGGTCTCCTACAATGAGCAGTTCTTC. It codes for CSWEAVSYNEQFF.